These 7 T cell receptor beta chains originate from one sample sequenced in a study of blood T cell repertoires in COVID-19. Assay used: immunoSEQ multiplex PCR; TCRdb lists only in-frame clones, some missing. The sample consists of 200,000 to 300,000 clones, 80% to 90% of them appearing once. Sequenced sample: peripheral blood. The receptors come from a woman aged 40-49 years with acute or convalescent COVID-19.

DNA for the CDR3: TGCGCCAGCAGCGACGGACTAGCGGGGGACTACAATGAGCAGTTCTTC. Translating it yields CASSDGLAGDYNEQFF. The chain couples TRBV5-1 to TRBJ2-1, with 13 positions matching TRBD2. The CDR3 is 16 residues long. Germline values: CDR1 SGHRS, CDR2 YFSETQ. After removal of 4 bases from V and 3 bases from J, the junction contained 4 bases not matched to a gene.

CDR3 in DNA: TGTGCCAGCAGCTTGGTCCAGGGGGCACATGGCTACACCTTC. It translates to CASSLVQGAHGYTF. The V gene is TRBV7-9, the J gene TRBJ1-2, with 8 bases matching TRBD1. V dropped 3 bases and J dropped 6; count of bases not matched to a gene: 6. The CDR3 totals 14 residues. Germline V gene lookup returns CDR1 SEHNR and CDR2 FQNEAQ (reference sequence). Using reference TRBV7-9 and TRBJ1-2 for the parts outside the CDR3, the full variable domain is DTGVSQNPRHKITKRGQNVTFRCDPISEHNRLYWYRQTLGQGPEFLTYFQNEAQLEKSRLLSDRFSAERPKGSFSTLEIQRTEQGDSAMYLCASSLVQGAHGYTFGSGTRLTVV.

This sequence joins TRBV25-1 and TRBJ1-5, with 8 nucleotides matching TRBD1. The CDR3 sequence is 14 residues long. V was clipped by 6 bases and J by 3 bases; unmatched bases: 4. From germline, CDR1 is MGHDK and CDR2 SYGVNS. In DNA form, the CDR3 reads TGTGCCAGCAGCCAGACAGGGGCCAATCAGCCCCAGCATTTT. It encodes CASSQTGANQPQHF.

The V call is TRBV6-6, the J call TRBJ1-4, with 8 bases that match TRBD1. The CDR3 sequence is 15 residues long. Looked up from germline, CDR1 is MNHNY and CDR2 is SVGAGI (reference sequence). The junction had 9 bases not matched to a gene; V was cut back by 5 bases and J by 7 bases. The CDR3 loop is CASSNRGGVGEKLFF. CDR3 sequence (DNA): TGTGCCAGCAGTAACAGGGGGGGAGTAGGTGAAAAACTGTTTTTT.

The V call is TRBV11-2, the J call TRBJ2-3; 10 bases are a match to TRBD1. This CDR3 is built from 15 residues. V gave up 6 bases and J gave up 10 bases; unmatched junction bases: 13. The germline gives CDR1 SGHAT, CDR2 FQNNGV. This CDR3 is CASRQPGQGSLAQYF. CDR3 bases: TGTGCCAGCAGGCAACCGGGACAGGGGTCCTTAGCGCAGTATTTT.

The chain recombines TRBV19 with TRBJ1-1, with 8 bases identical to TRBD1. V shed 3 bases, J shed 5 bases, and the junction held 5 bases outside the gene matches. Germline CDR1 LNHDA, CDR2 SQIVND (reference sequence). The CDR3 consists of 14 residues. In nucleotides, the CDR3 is TGTGCCAGTAGTATCAGGGGGCCTTTGACTGAAGCTTTCTTT. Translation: CASSIRGPLTEAFF.

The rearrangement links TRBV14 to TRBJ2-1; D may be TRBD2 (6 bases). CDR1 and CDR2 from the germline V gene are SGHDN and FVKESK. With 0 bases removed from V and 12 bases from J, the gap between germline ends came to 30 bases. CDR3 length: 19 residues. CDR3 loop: CASSQEGFSNVGGSAAQFF. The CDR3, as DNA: TGTGCCAGCAGCCAAGAAGGATTTAGTAACGTTGGGGGGTCGGCCGCGCAGTTCTTC. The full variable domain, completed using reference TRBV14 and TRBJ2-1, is EAGVTQFPSHSVIEKGQTVTLRCDPISGHDNLYWYRRVMGKEIKFLLHFVKESKQDESGMPNNRFLAERTGGTYSTLKVQPAELEDSGVYFCASSQEGFSNVGGSAAQFFGPGTRLTVL.